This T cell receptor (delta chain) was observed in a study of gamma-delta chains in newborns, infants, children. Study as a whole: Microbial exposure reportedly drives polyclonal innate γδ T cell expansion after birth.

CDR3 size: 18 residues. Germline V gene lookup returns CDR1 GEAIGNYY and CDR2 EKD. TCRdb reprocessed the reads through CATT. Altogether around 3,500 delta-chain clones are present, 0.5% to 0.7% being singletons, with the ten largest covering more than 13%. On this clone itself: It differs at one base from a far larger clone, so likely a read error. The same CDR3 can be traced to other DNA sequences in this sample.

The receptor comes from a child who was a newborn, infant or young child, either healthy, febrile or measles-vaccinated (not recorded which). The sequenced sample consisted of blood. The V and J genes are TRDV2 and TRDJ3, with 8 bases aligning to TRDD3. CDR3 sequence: CACDGTGGSSWDTRQMFF. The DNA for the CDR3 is TGTGCCTGTGACGGTACTGGGGGCAGCTCCTGGGACACCCGACAGATGTTCTTC.